This T cell receptor (beta chain) was sequenced for a study of cytomegalovirus exposure and HLA in healthy donors (dated by TCRdb to 2017 to 2019). As for the study more broadly: In an earlier analysis of under 750 of the donors, 276 Gb of sequence data and some 100 million unique TCR beta sequences from roughly 180 million T cells were reported. Roughly 300 gigabases of sequencing data and tens of millions of unique TCR sequences were included in an early release covering about 620 HLA-typed donors. Of the 350 to 450 genotyped donors, 81% fell in the genetic ancestry cluster associated with self-reported Caucasian donors. The study aimed to test whether cataloging public T cell receptors could reveal signatures of past pathogen exposure. The study profiled the T cell repertoires of 500 to 800 subjects by immunosequencing and related them to cytomegalovirus serostatus. Along with the roughly 670-subject first cohort, a separate validation cohort of more than 90 different subjects was used. The study combined high-throughput TCR immunosequencing, statistical association of individual TCRs with disease status, and machine learning to predict cytomegalovirus infection status. A later analysis re-examined previously published TCR beta repertoires from several hundred donors and added high-resolution HLA genotyping to investigate patterns of TCR occurrence. Rather than drawing on any new phenotypic data, the later analysis identified candidate immune exposures from TCR beta sequences and the way those sequences occurred across donors. In an earlier analysis of 587 of the donors, high-throughput TCR beta sequencing was used to judge whether each TCR beta V gene segment behaved as functional or pseudogenic. Donor age, sex, ethnicity and CMV serostatus were compiled together with the repertoire data. Genome-wide SNP genotypes for about 55% of the roughly 670 donors were used in a later genetic analysis, which treated that subset as a discovery cohort. All discovery cohort repertoires had been generated using a single sequencing platform. HLA typing included class I and class II loci at four-digit resolution. Typing coverage varied by locus: roughly 620-630 donors for A, B, C, DRB1 and DQB1; approximately 500 for DQA1; some 610 for DPA1; 450 to 480 for DPB1. Roughly five DR-DQ haplotypes were handled as single units for association and clustering because linkage in the cohort was strong. On average, roughly 200,000 unique TCR beta nucleotide sequences were sequenced per donor among 300 to 500 genotyped donors of the cohort, with roughly 18% of those sequences being non-productive.

The receptor library was made with the immunoSEQ multiplex PCR assay. A mixture of 60 forward primers for TCR Vbeta segments and 13 reverse primers for TCR Jbeta segments was used in the multiplex PCR. The CDR3 region of rearranged TCR beta genes was amplified from genomic DNA with a multiplex PCR assay. Amplified TCR beta libraries were sequenced as 87-base-pair reads on the Illumina HiSeq System. In the source study's methods: In a later analysis, tens of millions of unique TCR beta chains were counted across the roughly 670 repertoires, and about 10 million of these chains were shared by at least two donors. Raw reads were error-corrected and collapsed into unique sequences with a nearest-neighbor algorithm that merged closely related sequences to remove PCR and sequencing errors. Alignment of CDR3 sequences to IMGT reference sequences was used to assign V, D and J gene segments. Each retained sequence needed at least a six-nucleotide match to both a V gene segment and a J gene segment. A rearrangement was called productive if the CDR3 had no stop codons and remained in frame with V and J, and every other rearrangement was called non-productive. Following IMGT convention, CDR3 was defined as the stretch from the second conserved V-encoded cysteine up to the conserved J-encoded phenylalanine. The earlier analysis of roughly 590 of the donors excluded any sequence lacking an unambiguous match to a single V gene segment. An earlier analysis of over 450 of the donors classified V segments as functional when productive rearrangements were above 56.7% and as segregating when the standard deviation between donors was above 5%. A statistical classification framework was built to diagnose cytomegalovirus status from the catalog of TCR beta chain sequences. In a later analysis, TCR nucleotide sequences were compared against IMGT/GENE-DB human TR gene sequences so that V and J genes could be assigned. A later analysis assigned CDR3 sequences and most-parsimonious VDJ recombination scenarios with the TCRdist pipeline. In a later analysis, each TCR beta chain was defined by its CDR3 amino acid sequence together with its V-gene family, and reads lacking a unique V-gene family were excluded. A later analysis removed several hundred highly shared, low-generation-probability nucleotide sequences to deal with suspected cross-contamination and a sequencing artifact. For each public chain, a later analysis derived a clonal expansion index from normalized ranks of inferred template counts within each repertoire. In a later analysis, generation probabilities were computed with a VDJ recombination model fitted to out-of-frame rearrangements, and the resulting probabilities were checked against IGoR. In a later analysis, TCR-TCR, TCR-HLA and TCR-CMV co-occurrence was scored with hypergeometric tests, and a repertoire-size bias correction was applied to TCR pairs. To estimate false discovery rates, a later analysis permuted the HLA or CMV assignments 20 times. In a later analysis, co-occurring TCRs were grouped with DBSCAN, and TCRdist sequence similarity was added when clustering was performed within HLA-allele-positive subsets. For co-occurrence clustering, repertoires with fewer than 30,000 or more than 120,000 public chains were excluded, along with a handful of repertoires with anomalous nucleotide sharing. TCRdb mirrors the immuneACCESS table, restricted to in-frame sequences. Some clones are absent from its copies; in checked studies, under half trace to an unresolved V gene, and the reason for the others is unknown. The DNA was the basis for D and trimming; V, J and clone size are from that table. The sample includes under 130,000 clones, with roughly 85% observed a single time. Around 3% of the sample goes to the ten largest clones.

Worth noting for this clone: What this receptor recognizes is not known. No base quality values were provided; no much bigger clone lies one nucleotide off.

At the junction V is shortened by 1 base and J by 8 bases, with 6 bases in between. The CDR3, from cysteine to phenylalanine, totals 11 residues. The DNA shown is the 33-base CDR3, in frame from base 1. Per the germline V gene, SGHAT is the CDR1 and FQNNGV is the CDR2. In total, approximately 690 healthy bone marrow donors made up the cohort. Cohort members were all nominally healthy when sampled, although unrecorded immune exposures were likely present. The donor tested CMV seronegative and was one of the 352 seronegative cohort members. A peripheral blood sample was provided by each donor, and peripheral blood mononuclear cells were used for TCR beta sequencing. Genomic DNA was extracted from the blood cell samples with the Qiagen DNeasy Blood Extraction Kit. What the study reported, not specific to this receptor: A later genetic analysis reported fewer N-insertions in productive TCRs among donors in an Asian-associated ancestry cluster than the roughly 700-donor mean. In a later analysis, several top co-occurrence clusters were reported to appear linked to parvovirus B19, influenza, CMV and Epstein-Barr virus. Some IMGT-functional V segments, including TRBV6-2 and TRBV6-3, could not be distinguished by the 87-base-pair reads and were therefore excluded. Broadly in line with IMGT annotations, most TCR beta V segments showed up in productive rearrangements about 90% or about 30% of the time in an earlier analysis of around 600 of the donors. A total of roughly 160 TCR beta chains were listed by the study as associated with cytomegalovirus. In a later genetic analysis, a missense DCLRE1C variant was associated with V-gene and J-gene trimming of TCR beta chains, and the association was replicated in an independent cohort. Across donors, most TCR sequences were observed very rarely, whereas some public TCRs were present in many individuals. The sequencing pipeline was judged likely to have produced a cluster of highly shared sequence variants as a technical artifact. The cohort was sequenced for TCR beta chains only, and without alpha or paired-chain data the features that could be detected were limited. In a later analysis, most CMV-associated TCR beta chains were found to appear HLA-restricted, with HLA associations seemingly driven largely by CMV exposure. Immune exposure information for the cohort was limited to CMV serostatus. Correlated functional status among segregating V segments might be attributable to linkage disequilibrium, but an unknown experimental factor could not be ruled out. A later analysis found that TCR association rates varied across HLA loci, with DRB1 alleles showing the most associated TCRs and HLA-C alleles the fewest. A further reported finding was that TCR beta sequences accurately predicted the HLA-A and HLA-B alleles for most subjects in the first cohort. A later analysis associated about 18,000 TCR beta sequences with specific HLA alleles at a false discovery rate of 0.05. When HLA alleles, especially DR and DQ, strongly co-occurred, TCR associations were difficult to assign to individual alleles. In vitro tests confirmed that a few of the cytomegalovirus-associated TCR beta chains recognize cytomegalovirus antigens. The classifier was reported to diagnose cytomegalovirus status with high specificity and sensitivity in both the original and validation cohorts. Compared with equally common non-associated chains, HLA-associated TCR beta chains in a later analysis were more clonally expanded and had lower generation probabilities. It was suggested by the authors that the approach could potentially be generalized to other disease states and immunological phenotypes. Presence/absence analyses assumed roughly uniform sequencing depth across donors, an assumption that may not hold. Because counts were too low, 15 or so rarely observed V segments, including chromosome 9 orphons, were excluded from the earlier analysis of some 590 of the donors. Because HLA typing was unavailable for some donors at each locus, only the typed subset was used in association tests.

This TCR came from a woman in her 40s in good health and CMV-seronegative. The sample was PBMCs. Recombination connected TRBV11-2 to TRBJ2-7; TRBD2 is a possible D gene, resting on 5 matching bases. CDR3 reads: CASSLVGKQYF. The DNA sequence follows: TGTGCCAGCAGCTTAGTCGGGAAGCAGTACTTC.